This is a list of T cell receptor beta chains from one sample in a study of T cell changes during pregnancy in multiple sclerosis. Using immunoSEQ multiplex PCR, the repertoire was profiled, and TCRdb retains in-frame clones only, with some absent. The sample records more than 65,000 clones, about 93% being singletons. The sample in question was CD4+ T cells from peripheral blood mononuclear cells, obtained before pregnancy. The source of these receptors is a female donor with multiple sclerosis, enrolled in a pregnancy study. CDR3s include the opening cysteine and the closing phenylalanine or tryptophan. Each record gives: V gene, J gene, D gene, CDR3 length, clone size, CDR3 protein, CDR3 DNA. D genes are given only for firm matches. Clone sizes are given selectively: once, few, many, or a class where the clone is expanded.

>TRBV7-2|TRBJ2-5|-|14|-
CASSQWAGQETQYF
TGTGCCAGCAGCCAGTGGGCAGGGCAAGAGACCCAGTACTTC
>TRBV6-5|TRBJ1-5|TRBD1|15|-
CASRHKGQGQQPQHF
TGTGCCAGCCGCCACAAAGGACAGGGTCAGCAGCCCCAGCATTTT
>TRBV5-8|TRBJ1-1|-|17|-
CASSLKLGAGLGTEAFF
TGTGCCAGCAGCTTGAAGCTAGGGGCAGGCCTGGGCACTGAAGCTTTCTTT
>TRBV7-2|TRBJ1-1|-|13|-
CASSLVVYTEAFF
TGTGCCAGCAGCTTAGTTGTATACACTGAAGCTTTCTTT
>TRBV5-3|TRBJ1-1|-|17|-
CARSLRPWMTKAPEAFF
TGTGCCAGAAGCTTGAGGCCCTGGATGACTAAGGCCCCTGAAGCTTTCTTT
>TRBV6-6|TRBJ1-1|TRBD1|13|-
CASSYETGVRAFF
TGTGCCAGCAGTTATGAGACAGGGGTTCGTGCTTTCTTT
>TRBV18|TRBJ1-2|-|13|-
CASSPLDRYGYTF
TGTGCCAGCTCACCACTAGACAGATATGGCTACACCTTC
>TRBV5-1|TRBJ2-1|TRBD2|16|-
CASSPGTSGGAHEQFF
TGCGCCAGCAGCCCCGGGACTAGCGGGGGGGCCCATGAGCAGTTCTTC
>TRBV7-6|TRBJ2-2|TRBD2|14|few
CASSLGGLAGVLFF
TGTGCCAGCAGCTTAGGAGGACTAGCGGGAGTGCTGTTTTTT
>TRBV6-5|TRBJ2-7|-|14|-
CASSRPGGTYEQYF
TGTGCCAGCAGTAGACCCGGGGGAACCTACGAGCAGTACTTC
>TRBV6-5|TRBJ1-6|TRBD1|16|-
CASSYSKGQGGSPLHF
TGTGCCAGCAGTTACTCGAAGGGACAGGGAGGTTCACCCCTCCACTTT
>TRBV19|TRBJ2-3|TRBD2|17|-
CASSIWRGGTRTDTQYF
TGTGCCAGTAGTATTTGGCGGGGGGGAACTCGCACAGATACGCAGTATTTT
>TRBV28|TRBJ1-1|-|13|-
CASSLSGGSEAFF
TGTGCCAGCAGTTTATCAGGAGGCTCTGAAGCTTTCTTT
>TRBV5-1|TRBJ2-2|TRBD1|15|-
CASSLQGAHTGELFF
TGCGCCAGCAGCTTACAGGGGGCGCACACCGGGGAGCTGTTTTTT
>TRBV27|TRBJ2-7|TRBD1|15|-
CASSLWTGLVHEQYF
TGTGCCAGCAGTTTATGGACAGGGCTGGTCCACGAGCAGTACTTC
>TRBV28|TRBJ2-3|-|15|-
CASSLDSTMSDTQYF
TGTGCCAGCAGCCTAGACAGTACGATGTCAGATACGCAGTATTTT
>TRBV7-9|TRBJ1-5|-|17|few
CASSLATTGFSNQPQHF
TGTGCCAGCAGCTTAGCCACGACAGGTTTTAGCAATCAGCCCCAGCATTTT
>TRBV19|TRBJ2-7|TRBD1|14|once
CASRRKGQGNEQYF
TGTGCCAGTAGGCGAAAGGGACAGGGCAACGAGCAGTACTTC
>TRBV7-2|TRBJ1-4|-|13|-
CASSWGVEEKLFF
TGTGCCAGCAGCTGGGGGGTGGAGGAAAAACTGTTTTTT
>TRBV5-5|TRBJ1-1|TRBD1|15|-
CASSGDTGGRGLGFF
TGTGCCAGCAGCGGAGATACAGGGGGCCGGGGCTTGGGTTTCTTT
>TRBV14|TRBJ2-1|-|15|-
CASSQAGLSGNEQFF
TGTGCCAGCAGCCAAGCGGGACTCTCCGGCAATGAGCAGTTCTTC
>TRBV11-2|TRBJ2-3|-|15|-
CASSLGQYSTDTQYF
TGTGCCAGCAGCTTAGGACAGTATAGCACAGATACGCAGTATTTT
>TRBV18|TRBJ1-2|TRBD1|16|once
CASSLPTGLGDYGYTF
TGTGCCAGCTCACTTCCGACAGGGCTGGGCGACTATGGCTACACCTTC
>TRBV18|TRBJ2-2|TRBD1|15|-
CASSQQGALTGELFF
TGTGCCAGCTCACAACAGGGGGCGCTTACCGGGGAGCTGTTTTTT
>TRBV29-1|TRBJ2-5|TRBD1|13|-
CSAAGTGQETQYF
TGCAGCGCCGCCGGGACAGGGCAAGAGACCCAGTACTTC
>TRBV4-2|TRBJ1-4|-|15|-
CASSQLQGLSEKLFF
TGTGCCAGCAGCCAACTACAGGGTTTAAGTGAAAAACTGTTTTTT
>TRBV6-6|TRBJ2-7|TRBD2|15|-
CASSYSRTSGYEQYF
TGTGCCAGCAGTTACTCGAGGACTAGCGGATACGAGCAGTACTTC
>TRBV15|TRBJ2-5|TRBD1|15|once
CATSSGQGAGETQYF
TGTGCCACCAGCAGTGGACAGGGGGCGGGAGAGACCCAGTACTTC
>TRBV2|TRBJ1-1|TRBD1|13|-
CASRRTGPTEAFF
TGTGCCAGCAGACGGACAGGGCCCACTGAAGCTTTCTTT
>TRBV4-1|TRBJ1-2|TRBD1|16|-
CASSQTGTGSNYGYTF
TGCGCCAGCAGCCAAACCGGGACAGGGAGTAACTATGGCTACACCTTC
>TRBV7-9|TRBJ2-7|-|14|-
CASSQGRGTYEQYF
TGTGCCAGCAGCCAGGGACGGGGGACCTACGAGCAGTACTTC
>TRBV4-1|TRBJ1-2|-|10|-
CASSQERREF
TGCGCCAGCAGCCAAGAGCGGAGGGAGTTC
>TRBV2|TRBJ1-6|-|13|-
CASSRQDDSPLHF
TGTGCCAGCAGTCGACAGGATGATTCACCCCTCCACTTT
>TRBV10-2|TRBJ2-2|TRBD2|19|-
CASSVYRTSGGQNTGELFF
TGCGCCAGCAGTGTATACCGGACTAGCGGGGGGCAGAACACCGGGGAGCTGTTTTTT
>TRBV5-1|TRBJ1-1|-|14|-
CASSLSGPGAEAFF
TGCGCCAGCAGCTTGAGCGGCCCCGGGGCTGAAGCTTTCTTT
>TRBV10-3|TRBJ2-1|-|15|-
CAISGDSSSYNEQFF
TGTGCCATCAGTGGGGACTCGAGCTCCTACAATGAGCAGTTCTTC
>TRBV7-8|TRBJ2-4|-|16|-
CASSLGQLLAKNIQYF
TGTGCCAGCAGCTTGGGACAACTACTAGCCAAAAACATTCAGTACTTC
>TRBV2|TRBJ2-3|TRBD2|15|-
CASSGLAGLADTQYF
TGTGCCAGCAGCGGACTAGCGGGGTTAGCAGATACGCAGTATTTT
>TRBV21-1|TRBJ2-7|-|13|once
CASSNWTAYEQYF
TGTGCCAGCAGCAATTGGACAGCCTACGAGCAGTACTTC
>TRBV11-3|TRBJ2-7|TRBD1|15|-
CASTMSATGANEQYF
TGTGCCAGCACCATGTCTGCGACAGGGGCGAACGAGCAGTACTTC
>TRBV27|TRBJ1-6|-|15|-
CASSIRTGYNSPLHF
TGTGCCAGCAGTATAAGGACGGGGTATAATTCACCCCTCCACTTT
>TRBV28|TRBJ2-5|-|14|-
CASSGLSREETQYF
TGTGCCAGCAGTGGGCTCAGCAGGGAAGAGACCCAGTACTTC
>TRBV2|TRBJ2-5|-|15|-
CASNLVEGAGETQYF
TGTGCCAGCAATCTCGTAGAGGGGGCGGGGGAGACCCAGTACTTC
>TRBV11-3|TRBJ2-5|-|12|-
CASSPIQETQYF
TGTGCCAGCAGCCCAATCCAAGAGACCCAGTACTTC
>TRBV5-4|TRBJ2-4|-|14|-
CASSLSGAKNIQYF
TGTGCCAGCAGCTTGTCAGGAGCCAAAAACATTCAGTACTTC
>TRBV19|TRBJ2-7|TRBD2|15|once
CASSFSGESSYEQYF
TGTGCCAGTAGTTTTAGCGGGGAGAGCTCCTACGAGCAGTACTTC
>TRBV7-8|TRBJ1-5|-|13|once
CASSGQKNQPQHF
TGTGCCAGCAGCGGGCAAAAAAATCAGCCCCAGCATTTT
>TRBV7-3|TRBJ2-5|-|13|-
CASSSSGSQTQYF
TGTGCCAGCAGCTCGTCGGGTTCCCAGACCCAGTACTTC
>TRBV30|TRBJ2-2|-|13|-
CAWSVRHTGELFF
TGTGCCTGGAGTGTGCGGCACACCGGGGAGCTGTTTTTT
>TRBV7-2|TRBJ2-5|TRBD1|17|-
CASSTGQGAGVGETQYF
TGTGCCAGCAGCACCGGACAGGGGGCGGGAGTCGGAGAGACCCAGTACTTC
>TRBV5-1|TRBJ2-2|-|19|-
CASSLIRPGIGPPGGELFF
TGCGCCAGCAGCTTGATCCGCCCCGGGATTGGTCCTCCTGGAGGGGAGCTGTTTTTT